This entry concerns a single T cell receptor (beta chain). The V and J ends lost 0 bases and 6 bases, in that order; junction bases with no gene match: 10. This CDR3 is built from 17 residues. Germline V gene lookup returns CDR1 LGHNA and CDR2 YSLEER. Sequenced by immunoSEQ multiplex PCR; TCRdb stores in-frame clones only, minus some. The sample shows about 260,000 clones, approximately 90% of them seen only once. The sample belongs to a study of blood T cell repertoires in COVID-19. The wider study: Sites across the United States, Italy and Spain contributed samples from acute and convalescent COVID-19.

Material: peripheral blood. This TCR was recovered from a woman aged 50 to 65 who had recovered from COVID-19. This chain connects TRBV4-3 to TRBJ2-1; TRBD1 aligns across 8 bases. In DNA, the CDR3 is TGCGCCAGCAGCCAAGATTCAGGGGGCTTTGGGGGCAATGAGCAGTTCTTC. Protein sequence: CASSQDSGGFGGNEQFF.